What follows describes a single TCR beta chain. Its specificity is unknown. As to time point: week 23, last vaccination. Doses comprised 300 ug of mutant IDH1 20-mer peptide each, plus topical imiquimod. This specimen comes from a study of a mutant IDH1 vaccine in newly diagnosed glioma. Study-level information: Patients had eight vaccinations, in weeks 1, 3, 5, 7, 11, 15, 19 and 23. Vaccination began 4-6 weeks post radiotherapy alone, or with temozolomide cycles. Treated patients had a mean age of about 38 years and an approximately 60% male, about 38% female split. Earlier therapy was either radiotherapy, temozolomide, or both, and most got both.

The CDR3 contains 14 residues. CDR1 is MNHEY and CDR2 is SVGAGI in the germline V gene. Trimming took 1 base from V and 4 from J, leaving 10 bases between them. The method was immunoSEQ multiplex PCR; TCRdb's version includes in-frame clones alone and lacks a portion of them. The sample yields tens of thousands of clones, over 75% seen once. The clonotype was recovered from a man aged 18 to 29 with glioma. V is TRBV6-5 and J is TRBJ1-1; D is uncertain. Sequenced material: PBMCs, taken from a glioma patient whose treatment included an IDH1 peptide vaccine. This chain's CDR3 is CASSYFVKATEAFF. In DNA form, the CDR3 reads TGTGCCAGCAGTTACTTCGTTAAGGCCACTGAAGCTTTCTTT.